This TCR beta chain was captured in a study of CD8 T cells in Susac syndrome. CDR1 and CDR2 (germline): SGHTS, YDEGEE. This CDR3 is 15 amino acids long. Negative isolation was used for CD8+ and CD4+ T cells, and FACS enrichment was applied to TEMRA cells. On this clonotype: One end of the junction fails to match germline, which may point to a read error.

With random hexamers, roughly 0.45 to 1 ug RNA was reverse transcribed. An immunoSEQ multiplex PCR generated amplified TCR beta CDR3 products spanning 54 Vbeta and 13 Jbeta. Each CDR3 protein gets one entry after TCRdb re-called the immunoSEQ multiplex PCR reads with MiXCR. The table shows about 160,000 distinct CDR3 sequences, with approximately 90% occurring only once. The chain is built from TRBV5-8 and TRBJ2-3; D is ambiguous. Material for sequencing was CD4+ T cells from PBMCs. The clonotype was recovered from a human donor in good health. The CDR3 coding sequence is TGTGCCGGCAGCTTGGTGGGTTTCTCACGGGATACGCAGTATTTT. Protein sequence: CAGSLVGFSRDTQYF.